This T cell receptor beta chain comes out of a study of T-cell reconstitution after alpha-beta-depleted transplantation in children (dated by TCRdb to 2015 to 2016). Background for the entire study: Using TCR repertoire profiling, the study followed T-cell immune reconstitution in a quantitative way in children after TCRalphabeta/CD19-depleted allogeneic hematopoietic cell transplantation.

General study outcomes and caveats: Apparently early alphabetaT-cell count recovery about two months after transplant reportedly relied on only several hundred rapidly expanded clones derived from non-depleted graft cells. The frequencies of hyperexpanded clones fell over the following months, and after one year, T-cell counts and TCRbeta diversity were mostly attributed to newly produced T cells. In some patients, the high TCRbeta diversity seen at day 60 was put down to recipient T cells and intrathymic progenitors that had survived conditioning.

Sample treatment or condition, as interpreted from the label and publication: allogeneic hematopoietic cell transplantation with graft depleted of TCRalphabeta T cells and CD19 B cells. TCRalphabeta/CD19-depleted allogeneic hematopoietic cell grafts were given to the transplant recipients, all of whom were children. Libraries were constructed by PCR. For sequencing, an Illumina HiSeq 2500 was employed. TCR libraries were prepared with molecular barcoding, using unique molecular identifiers to normalize TCRbeta repertoire quantification. TCRdb reprocessing: public reads trimmed at Q25 with fastp, clones called with MiXCR, in-frame beta chains kept. Merged by CDR3 protein, the rows form single entries marked with the most common genes and DNA. The sample table shows hundreds of thousands of distinct CDR3 sequences, and around 7.1% are seen once. Around 9.8% of the sample is held by the ten biggest clonotypes.

The CDR3, cysteine through phenylalanine, is 13 amino acids long. CDR3 DNA is the only sequence kept; it has 39 bases, read in frame from the first base. The CDR1 and CDR2 encoded by the germline V gene (reference sequence) are SGHAT and FQDESV. Deletion took 4 bases off V and 2 bases off J, with a span of 8 bases between the germline ends. This clonotype showed up many times. Its recognized antigen is unknown. No quality values exist for individual bases; no much larger clone is one base distant. The receptor was isolated from a female patient aged 2-9 years who had a stem cell transplant for Fanconi anemia, so the T cells may come from the graft donor. The sequencing used peripheral blood, collected 360 days after TCRalphabeta/CD19-depleted stem cell transplant. The sequence is built from TRBV11-1 and TRBJ2-5, with the D gene not clear enough to name. The CDR3 corresponds to CASSSQHQETQYF. The bases are TGTGCCAGCAGCTCACAGCATCAAGAGACCCAGTACTTC.